This T cell receptor beta chain was sequenced for a study of shared clonotypes between healthy human individuals (TCRdb year 2020). About the study as a whole: The cohort included a few men and a couple of women between 18 and 49 years of age. Different laboratories and diverse techniques were used to prepare libraries and sequence TCR repertoires, to increase sequencing depth and limit assay-specific biases. Each donor's leukapheresis produced roughly between roughly 0.85 and 10 billion PBMCs. The study deeply sequenced blood TCR repertoires of five healthy adults to estimate repertoire size and the extent of clonotype sharing between individuals.

Using the deep immunoSEQ assay, TCR CDR3 regions were amplified from genomic DNA by multiplex PCR. Genomic DNA extracted from each cell subset was distributed evenly over all wells of several immunoSEQ 96-well plates, and each plate served as one replicate. For unsorted PBMC, roughly 270 ng genomic DNA, equal to 30,000 or so T cell genomes, was loaded into each replicate PCR. Genomic DNA from unsorted PBMC was sequenced over ten immunoSEQ deep assay plates. Purified libraries were measured with a Qubit 3.0 fluorometer, size-checked on a Bioanalyzer 2100, and measured again with the KAPA Library Quantification kit. Each immunoSEQ 96-well plate was sequenced on its own single-read 150-cycle Illumina NextSeq 550 flow cell. As for how the authors treated the data: The immunoSEQ output contained only junctional sequences without quality scores, so filtering could not match that applied to full-length reads. Sequences were annotated with PyIR, a Python wrapper for IgBLAST v1.9, using IMGT germline references to assign V/J genes and CDR3. Reads were filtered out if the reads had weak V/J assignments (E-value above 1e-6), no CDR3, stop codons, out-of-frame junctions, or ambiguous translated residues. V3J clonotypes were defined as sequences sharing an identical inferred V gene, J gene, and CDR3 amino acid sequence. The percentage overlap between two repertoires was calculated by dividing the number of shared unique clonotypes by the size of the smaller repertoire. Three approaches were used to assess repertoire richness: RTK rarefaction, the Chao1 estimator, and Recon v2.1 estimates of unobserved clonotypes. TCRdb stores this immuneACCESS table with in-frame sequences only. Part of the clones is absent; in the studies checked, under half of the shortfall reflects unresolved V genes, and no reason is known for the rest. From that table come the V and J calls and clone size; the DNA was used to work out D and trimming. The sample records more than 400,000 clones, over 70% of which are singletons. Roughly 13% of the sample is in the top ten clones.

On the study overall, not on this receptor specifically: The genetic and exposure-history diversity represented was limited by the small number of donors. Sampling was limited to blood, and TCR repertoires in tissue likely differ from TCR repertoires in blood. Based on pairwise subsampling, the degree of clonotype sharing among donors was expected to be affected by sequencing depth.

The donors were healthy, HIV-negative adults with no recently reported acute infections or vaccinations. Every donor was a Caucasian adult residing in Nashville, Tennessee, USA. In the unsorted samples, some 94 million PBMCs were counted, and genomic DNA was extracted using the QIAamp DNA Blood Mini kit. Blood was obtained by leukapheresis, after which PBMCs were separated by Ficoll-Histopaque density gradient centrifugation and cryopreserved in liquid nitrogen vapor phase. Regarding this clone: What this receptor recognizes is not known. This is likely an artifact of a read error, given a far larger clone one base away.

V gives up 1 base and J gives up 7 bases, and the segment between their germline ends measures 29 bases. From a lookup of the germline V gene, CDR1 and CDR2 are MGHRA and YSYEKL. From the cysteine up to the phenylalanine, the CDR3 has a length of 19 residues. Only CDR3 DNA is held: 57 bases, read in frame from base 1. The receptor comes from a woman between 35 and 50 years old in good health. Some clones in this sample may be carry-over from other donors' samples. Specimen: PBMCs. This chain is built from TRBV4-1 and TRBJ2-7, with TRBD1 perhaps the D gene, on 6 matching bases. The CDR3 here reads CASSQVRPVSGQRFCEQYF. The DNA sequence is given as TGCGCCAGCAGCCAAGTACGACCCGTCAGCGGACAGAGGTTTTGTGAGCAGTACTTC.